Below, one T cell receptor beta chain is given with its context. The CDR3 extends over 13 amino acids. The V and J ends lost 7 bases and 6 bases, in that order; junction bases with no gene match: 10. CDR1 is SQVTM, CDR2 ANQGSEA, per germline. Generated by immunoSEQ multiplex PCR, the TCRdb table keeps only in-frame clones and is missing some. The table lists tens of thousands of clones, roughly 90% of them singletons. The record originates from a study of T cell changes during pregnancy in multiple sclerosis. J is TRBJ1-2 and V is TRBV29-1, with 8 positions matching TRBD1. The receptor was derived from a female donor with multiple sclerosis, enrolled in a pregnancy study. Sequences were derived from CD8+ T cells from peripheral blood mononuclear cells, sampled before pregnancy. The CDR3 loop reads CSAGRQGADGYTF. In DNA, the CDR3 is TGCAGCGCGGGTAGGCAGGGGGCTGATGGCTACACCTTC.